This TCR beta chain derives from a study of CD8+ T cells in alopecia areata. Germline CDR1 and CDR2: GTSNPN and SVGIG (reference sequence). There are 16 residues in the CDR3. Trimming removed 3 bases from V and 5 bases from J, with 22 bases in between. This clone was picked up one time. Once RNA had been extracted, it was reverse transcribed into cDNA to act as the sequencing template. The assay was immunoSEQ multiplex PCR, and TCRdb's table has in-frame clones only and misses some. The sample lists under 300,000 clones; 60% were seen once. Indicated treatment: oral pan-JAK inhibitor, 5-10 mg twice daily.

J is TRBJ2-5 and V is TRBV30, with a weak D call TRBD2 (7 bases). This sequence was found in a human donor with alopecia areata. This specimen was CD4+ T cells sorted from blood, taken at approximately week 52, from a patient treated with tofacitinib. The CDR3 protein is CAWSPKGGANRETQYF. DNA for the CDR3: TGTGCCTGGAGCCCCAAAGGGGGGGCAAACCGGGAGACCCAGTACTTC.